The entry below describes one T cell receptor (beta chain). Its antigen remains unidentified. The CDR3 has 15 amino acids. Per the germline V gene, CDR1 is SGHTA and CDR2 is FQGTGA. Trimming removed 3 bases at V and 0 bases at J, with 6 bases between. Here immunoSEQ multiplex PCR was the method, and the copy in TCRdb shows in-frame clones only, minus some. The table lists 14,000 or so clones, 60% to 80% of them singletons. This sample is part of a study of neoadjuvant anti-PD-1 for oral cavity cancer. Study background: Non-progressing patients received a fourth nivolumab dose near day 43, then surgery on days 50-56. Study conclusions and caveats: TCR analyses covered only a few patients per response group.

Stated time point: after neoadjuvant nivolumab, at surgical resection. The TCR sequence derives from a person between 35 and 79 years old with oral cavity squamous cell carcinoma. Sequenced here: PBMCs, sampled after nivolumab (anti-PD-1) treatment. The chain is built from TRBV7-3 and TRBJ1-6, with D unclear. The chain's CDR3 is CASSFRSSYNSPLHF. For the CDR3, the DNA is TGTGCCAGCAGCTTCCGGAGCTCCTATAATTCACCCCTCCACTTT.